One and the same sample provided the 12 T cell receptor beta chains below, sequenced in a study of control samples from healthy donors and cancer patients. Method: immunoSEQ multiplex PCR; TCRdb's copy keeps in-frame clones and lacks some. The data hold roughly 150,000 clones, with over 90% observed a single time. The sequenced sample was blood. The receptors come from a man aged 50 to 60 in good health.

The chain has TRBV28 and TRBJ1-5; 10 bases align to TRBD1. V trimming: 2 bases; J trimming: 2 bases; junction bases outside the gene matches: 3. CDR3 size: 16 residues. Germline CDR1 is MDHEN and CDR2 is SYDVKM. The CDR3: CASSLRQGAGNQPQHF. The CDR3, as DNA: TGTGCCAGCAGTTTACGACAGGGGGCAGGCAATCAGCCCCAGCATTTT.

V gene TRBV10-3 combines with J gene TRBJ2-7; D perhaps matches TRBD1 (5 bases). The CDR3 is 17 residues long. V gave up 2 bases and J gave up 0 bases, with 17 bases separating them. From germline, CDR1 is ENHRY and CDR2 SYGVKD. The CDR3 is CAISEPGQGSASYEQYF. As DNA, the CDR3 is TGTGCCATCAGTGAGCCCGGTCAGGGATCGGCCTCCTACGAGCAGTACTTC.

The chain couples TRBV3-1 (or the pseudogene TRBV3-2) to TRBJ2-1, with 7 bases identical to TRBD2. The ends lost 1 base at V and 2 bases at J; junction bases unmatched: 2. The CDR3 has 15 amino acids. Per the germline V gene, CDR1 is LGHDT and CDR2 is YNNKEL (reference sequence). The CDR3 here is CASSQGLAAYNEQFF. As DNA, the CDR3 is TGTGCCAGCAGCCAAGGGCTAGCGGCCTACAATGAGCAGTTCTTC.

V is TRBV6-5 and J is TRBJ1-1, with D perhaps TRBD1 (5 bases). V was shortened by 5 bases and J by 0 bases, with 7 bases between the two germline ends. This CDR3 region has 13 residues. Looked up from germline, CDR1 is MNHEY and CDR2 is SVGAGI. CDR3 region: CASSKTVNTEAFF. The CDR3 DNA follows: TGTGCCAGCAGTAAGACAGTGAACACTGAAGCTTTCTTT.

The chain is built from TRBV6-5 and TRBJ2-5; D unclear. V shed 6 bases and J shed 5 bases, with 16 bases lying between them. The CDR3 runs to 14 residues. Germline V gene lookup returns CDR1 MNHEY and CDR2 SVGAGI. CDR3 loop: CASSLTGFRETQYF. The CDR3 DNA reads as TGTGCCAGCAGCCTTACCGGGTTCAGGGAGACCCAGTACTTC.

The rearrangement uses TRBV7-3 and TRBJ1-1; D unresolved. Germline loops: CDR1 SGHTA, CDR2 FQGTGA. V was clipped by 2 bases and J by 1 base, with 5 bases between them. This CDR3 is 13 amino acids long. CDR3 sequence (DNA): TGTGCCAGCAGCTTATGGGGGAACACTGAAGCTTTCTTT. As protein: CASSLWGNTEAFF. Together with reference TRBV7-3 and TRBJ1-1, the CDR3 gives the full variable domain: GAGVSQTPSNKVTEKGKYVELRCDPISGHTALYWYRQSLGQGPEFLIYFQGTGAADDSGLPNDRFFAVRPEGSVSTLKIQRTERGDSAVYLCASSLWGNTEAFFGQGTRLTVV.

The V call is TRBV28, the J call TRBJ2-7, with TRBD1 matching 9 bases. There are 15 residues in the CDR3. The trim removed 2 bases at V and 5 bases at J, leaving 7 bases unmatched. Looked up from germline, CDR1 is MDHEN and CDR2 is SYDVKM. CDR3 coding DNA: TGTGCCAGCAGTTTACCCACAGGGGGCAAAAACGAGCAGTACTTC. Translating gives CASSLPTGGKNEQYF.

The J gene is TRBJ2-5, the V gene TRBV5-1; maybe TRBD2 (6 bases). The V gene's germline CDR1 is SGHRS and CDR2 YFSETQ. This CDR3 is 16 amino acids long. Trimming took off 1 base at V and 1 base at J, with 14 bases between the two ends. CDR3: CASSLWVGGSQETQYF. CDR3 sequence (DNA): TGCGCCAGCAGCTTGTGGGTCGGGGGTAGCCAAGAGACCCAGTACTTC. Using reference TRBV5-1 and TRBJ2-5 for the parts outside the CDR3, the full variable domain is KAGVTQTPRYLIKTRGQQVTLSCSPISGHRSVSWYQQTPGQGLQFLFEYFSETQRNKGNFPGRFSGRQFSNSRSEMNVSTLELGDSALYLCASSLWVGGSQETQYFGPGTRLLVL.

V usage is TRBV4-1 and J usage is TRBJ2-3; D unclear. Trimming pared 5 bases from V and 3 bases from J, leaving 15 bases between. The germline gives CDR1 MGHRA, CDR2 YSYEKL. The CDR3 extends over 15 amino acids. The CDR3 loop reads CASSYRAFRTDTQYF. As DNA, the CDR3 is TGCGCCAGCAGCTACAGAGCATTTAGGACAGATACGCAGTATTTT.

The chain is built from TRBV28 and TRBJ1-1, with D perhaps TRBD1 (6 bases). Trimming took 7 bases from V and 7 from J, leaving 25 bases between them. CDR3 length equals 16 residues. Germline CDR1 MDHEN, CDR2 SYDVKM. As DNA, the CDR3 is TGTGCCAGCAAGTCCCCAGGGGCAGGGGTTAGGAATGAAGCTTTCTTT. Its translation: CASKSPGAGVRNEAFF.

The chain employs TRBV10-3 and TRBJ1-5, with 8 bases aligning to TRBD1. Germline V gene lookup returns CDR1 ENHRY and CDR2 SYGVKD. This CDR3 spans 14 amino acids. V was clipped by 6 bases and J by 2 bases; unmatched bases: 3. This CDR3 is CAISPTGGNQPQHF. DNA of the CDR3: TGTGCCATCAGCCCGACAGGGGGCAATCAGCCCCAGCATTTT.

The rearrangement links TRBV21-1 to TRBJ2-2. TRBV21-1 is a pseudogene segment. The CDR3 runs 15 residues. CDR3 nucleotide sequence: TGTGCCACTCTACTGGACCTAGCGAACACCGGGGAGCTGTTTTTT. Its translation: CATLLDLANTGELFF.